A single sample gave rise to the 18 T cell receptor beta chains below, sequenced in a study of beta chain features in type 1 diabetes. Sequenced material consisted of expressed TCRB transcripts (all of the isolated RNA was reverse transcribed). Assay: immunoSEQ multiplex PCR; the TCRdb copy retains only in-frame clones and omits some. The table records roughly 450,000 clones, about 14% of them present only once. The specimen was naive CD4+ T cells from blood. Source of these receptors: a man aged 25 to 40 in good health.

The chain combines TRBV9 with TRBJ2-2; the D is unclear. The CDR3 consists of 15 residues. V was trimmed by 4 bases and J by 6 bases, leaving 16 bases between them. CDR1 is SGDLS, CDR2 YYNGEE, per germline. The CDR3 sequence: CASSRSGEGPGELFF. The CDR3 region has the DNA TGTGCCAGCAGCCGTAGTGGGGAAGGACCCGGGGAGCTGTTTTTT. Based on the CDR3 plus reference TRBV9 and TRBJ2-2, the full variable domain is DSGVTQTPKHLITATGQRVTLRCSPRSGDLSVYWYQQSLDQGLQFLIQYYNGEERAKGNILERFSAQQFPDLHSELNLSSLELGDSALYFCASSRSGEGPGELFFGEGSRLTVL.

This clone came up a few times. This sequence joins TRBV11-3 and TRBJ2-3; maybe TRBD1 (5 bases). Germline V gene sequence: CDR1 SGHNT, CDR2 YENEEA. V was trimmed by 2 bases and J by 7 bases, leaving 19 bases between them. CDR3 length: 16 residues. The CDR3 region is CASSLQVAALGHTQYF. CDR3 bases: TGTGCCAGCAGCTTACAGGTTGCGGCCCTGGGGCATACGCAGTATTTT.

The chain couples TRBV9 to TRBJ2-1; the match to TRBD2 covers 14 bases. This CDR3 is 18 amino acids long. The germline V gene encodes CDR1 SGDLS and CDR2 YYNGEE. The junction had 7 bases not matched to a gene; V was cut back by 0 bases and J by 5 bases. The CDR3 nucleotides read TGTGCCAGCAGCGTAGGGGGACTAGCGGGAGAAGAGAACAATGAGCAGTTCTTC. Translation: CASSVGGLAGEENNEQFF.

CDR3 sequence: CASSLIYRGEAKNIQYF. The DNA of the CDR3 is TGCGCCAGCAGCTTAATATACAGGGGAGAAGCCAAAAACATTCAGTACTTC. The rearrangement joins TRBV5-1 to TRBJ2-4; TRBD1 matches 7 bases. This CDR3 has 17 residues. The germline V gene encodes CDR1 SGHRS and CDR2 YFSETQ. Trimming cost V 2 bases and J 0 bases; bases outside gene matches: 8.

V gene TRBV5-1 combines with J gene TRBJ2-7; D ambiguous. Trimming shortened V by 0 bases and J by 6 bases, and 7 bases separated the two germline ends. The CDR3 totals 12 residues. CDR1 is SGHRS, CDR2 YFSETQ, per germline. The DNA of the CDR3 is TGCGCCAGCAGCTTGGACCTCACCGAGCAGTACTTC. Protein sequence: CASSLDLTEQYF.

The chain combines TRBV7-2 with TRBJ2-3; 13 bases are shared with TRBD2. Per germline, CDR1 SGHTA and CDR2 FQGNSA. The trim removed 3 bases at V and 5 bases at J, leaving 11 bases unmatched. CDR3 length: 18 residues. The CDR3 protein is CASSLIGLGLAGIDTQYF. The CDR3 bases are TGTGCCAGCAGCTTGATAGGTTTGGGACTAGCGGGAATAGATACGCAGTATTTT.

This clone was observed a handful of times. V usage is TRBV9 and J usage is TRBJ2-5; TRBD2 matches 10 bases. Germline V CDR1 and CDR2: SGDLS, YYNGEE. CDR3 length: 17 residues. Trimming took 2 bases from V and 3 from J; bases not matched to a gene: 10. Written as DNA, the CDR3 is TGTGCCAGCAGCGTCGACTTAGCGGGAGGTCTAAAAGAGACCCAGTACTTC. The encoded protein is CASSVDLAGGLKETQYF.

The sample holds a few counts of this clone. The chain is built from TRBV6-1 and TRBJ2-1; tentatively, D is TRBD1 (8 bases). Germline loops: CDR1 MNHNS, CDR2 SASEGT. V lost 4 bases, J lost 4 bases, and 14 bases lay in between. The length of the CDR3 is 15 residues. CDR3 nucleotides: TGTGCCAGCAGTGGACAGGGGAGGGTATACAATGAGCAGTTCTTC. Its translation: CASSGQGRVYNEQFF.

This clone was picked up a small number of times. V usage is TRBV14 and J usage is TRBJ2-6; possible D gene TRBD1, 5 bases. The CDR3 covers 18 residues. The germline V and J ends were trimmed by 5 bases and 0 bases, with 17 bases remaining between them. The germline V gene encodes CDR1 SGHDN and CDR2 FVKESK. CDR3 amino acids: CASSFNIGHHSGANVLTF. The CDR3, as DNA: TGTGCCAGCAGCTTTAACATTGGACACCACTCTGGGGCCAACGTCCTGACTTTC.

In this sample, this clone turned up a few times. The V gene is TRBV10-3, the J gene TRBJ2-1, with TRBD2 matching over 7 bases. The V gene end was trimmed by 4 bases and the J gene end by 6 bases; junction bases not matched to a gene: 6. Looked up from germline, CDR1 is ENHRY and CDR2 is SYGVKD. The CDR3 is 14 amino acids. The CDR3 DNA follows: TGTGCCATCAGTGGTGGACTAGGTTCCAATGAGCAGTTCTTC. This sequence encodes CAISGGLGSNEQFF.

The chain joins TRBV5-6 to TRBJ2-1; D is ambiguous. The V gene lost 0 bases and the J gene lost 5 bases, with 9 bases spanning the gap. Germline-derived CDR1 and CDR2 are SGHDT and YYEEEE. CDR3 size: 14 residues. The DNA for the CDR3 is TGTGCCAGCAGCTTGGCCGGGTGGAACAATGAGCAGTTCTTC. Its protein is CASSLAGWNNEQFF.

This clone turned up a few times. The chain combines TRBV4-2 with TRBJ2-3; 8 positions agree with TRBD2. The ends lost 6 bases at V and 3 bases at J; junction bases unmatched: 8. The CDR3 extends over 15 amino acids. From germline, CDR1 is LGHNA and CDR2 YNFKEQ. Written as DNA, the CDR3 is TGTGCCAGCAGTCCAAGCGGGAGAGCGACAGATACGCAGTATTTT. Translated: CASSPSGRATDTQYF.

This clone was seen a few times. The genes are TRBV10-3 and TRBJ2-1; TRBD2 aligns across 14 bases. The junction had 9 bases not matched to a gene; V was cut back by 7 bases and J by 10 bases. CDR3 length equals 15 residues. CDR1 is ENHRY, CDR2 SYGVKD, per germline. The CDR3 nucleotides are TGTGCCATCAACCCGGGACTAGCGGGAGTAAACGAGCAGTTCTTC. It yields the protein CAINPGLAGVNEQFF.

This clone appeared a few times. The V call is TRBV4-3, the J call TRBJ1-2, with D uncertain. CDR1 is LGHNA and CDR2 is YSLEER in the germline V gene. The CDR3 extends over 16 amino acids. With 0 bases removed from V and 0 bases from J, the gap between germline ends came to 11 bases. CDR3 sequence: CASSQEATPTNYGYTF. CDR3 DNA: TGCGCCAGCAGCCAAGAAGCGACACCTACTAACTATGGCTACACCTTC.

The chain couples TRBV9 to TRBJ2-4, with a tentative D call TRBD1 (6 bases). Trimming removed 4 bases from V and 5 bases from J, with 10 bases in between. The length of the CDR3 is 13 residues. Germline CDR1 reads SGDLS; CDR2 reads YYNGEE. The CDR3 here is CASSTGQENIQYF. The DNA for the CDR3 is TGTGCCAGCAGCACGGGACAAGAAAACATTCAGTACTTC.

In its sample, this clone was seen a few times. The J gene is TRBJ2-5, the V gene TRBV11-2; D remains unclear. CDR3 length: 10 residues. The V gene lost 5 bases and the J gene lost 5 bases, with 3 bases spanning the gap. Germline assignment: CDR1 SGHAT and CDR2 FQNNGV. The CDR3 reads CASSRETQYF. The DNA for the CDR3 is TGTGCCAGCAGCCGTGAGACCCAGTACTTC.

The genes are TRBV6-1 and TRBJ2-7; perhaps TRBD1 as D (6 bases). Trimming removed 4 bases from V and 2 bases from J, with 12 bases in between. CDR3 length equals 14 residues. Looked up from germline, CDR1 is MNHNS and CDR2 is SASEGT. The CDR3 region is CASSARDMTYEQYV. DNA for the CDR3: TGTGCCAGCAGTGCCCGGGACATGACCTACGAGCAGTACGTC.

This clone was counted between two and nine times. The V gene is TRBV25-1, the J gene TRBJ1-3; D is unclear. V shed 2 bases and J shed 2 bases, with 7 bases lying between them. Germline CDR1 is MGHDK and CDR2 is SYGVNS. This CDR3 comprises 14 residues. The CDR3, as DNA: TGTGCCAGCAGTGAAGTGGCAACTGGAAACACCATATATTTT. It is translated as CASSEVATGNTIYF.